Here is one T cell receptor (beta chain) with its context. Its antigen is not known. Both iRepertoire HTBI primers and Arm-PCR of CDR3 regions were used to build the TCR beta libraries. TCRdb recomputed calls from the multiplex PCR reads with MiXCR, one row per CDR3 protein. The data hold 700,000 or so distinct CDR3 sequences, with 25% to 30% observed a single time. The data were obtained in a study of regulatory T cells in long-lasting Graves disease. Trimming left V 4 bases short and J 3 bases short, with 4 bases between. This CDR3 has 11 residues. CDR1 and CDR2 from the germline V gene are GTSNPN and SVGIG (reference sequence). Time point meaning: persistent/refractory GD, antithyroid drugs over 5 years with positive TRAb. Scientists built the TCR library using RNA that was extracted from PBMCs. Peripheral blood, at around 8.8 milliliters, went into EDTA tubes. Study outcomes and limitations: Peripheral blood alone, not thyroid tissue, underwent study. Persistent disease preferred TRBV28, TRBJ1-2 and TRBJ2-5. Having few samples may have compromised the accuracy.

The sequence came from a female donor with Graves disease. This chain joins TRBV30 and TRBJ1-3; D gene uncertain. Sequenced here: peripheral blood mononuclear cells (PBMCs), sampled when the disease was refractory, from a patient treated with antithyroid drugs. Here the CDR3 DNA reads TGTGCCTGGACTTTTGGAAACACCATATATTTT. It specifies CAWTFGNTIYF.